These T cell receptor beta chains were read from a single sample in a study of sequential checkpoint blockade in melanoma. The assay was immunoSEQ multiplex PCR, and TCRdb's table has in-frame clones only and misses some. This sample has 10,000 to 15,000 clones, with roughly 80% found just once. This specimen was CD8+ T cells sorted from blood (inferred from file names), taken from a patient given nivolumab and ipilimumab in sequence. Receptor source: a human donor with melanoma. Both conserved end residues are part of each CDR3. D genes are given only for firm matches. Expanded clones get a size class; other rows say once, few or many, or leave the size out.

clone size,V gene,J gene,D gene,CDR3 protein,CDR3 DNA
-,TRBV7-6,TRBJ2-1,-,CASSLAGGQVEQFF,TGTGCCAGCAGCTTAGCGGGGGGGCAGGTTGAGCAGTTCTTC
-,TRBV7-6,TRBJ1-6,-,CASSSKSSSYNSPLHF,TGTGCCAGCAGCTCCAAGTCCAGCTCCTATAATTCACCCCTCCACTTT
once,TRBV18,TRBJ2-3,TRBD1,CASSPGDREDTQYF,TGTGCCAGCTCACCCGGGGACAGGGAAGATACGCAGTATTTT
-,TRBV25-1,TRBJ1-2,-,CASSTMGGLDGYTF,TGTGCCAGCAGCACAATGGGGGGGCTCGATGGCTACACCTTC
-,TRBV27,TRBJ1-5,-,CASSLYGGSSQPQHF,TGTGCCAGCAGTTTATACGGGGGTAGTAGTCAGCCCCAGCATTTT
-,TRBV4-1,TRBJ1-1,TRBD1,CATGQGNTEAFF,TGCGCCACGGGACAGGGCAACACTGAAGCTTTCTTT
-,TRBV9,TRBJ2-1,TRBD1,CASSVNRGIGSYNEQFF,TGTGCCAGCAGCGTAAACAGGGGGATAGGTTCCTACAATGAGCAGTTCTTC
-,TRBV6-6,TRBJ2-7,TRBD2,CASCPGGGRTRQYF,TGTGCCAGCTGCCCTGGCGGGGGTCGGACGCGGCAGTACTTC
once,TRBV19,TRBJ2-1,TRBD1,CASSPRDRLNEQFF,TGTGCCAGTAGTCCCCGGGACAGGCTTAATGAGCAGTTCTTC
-,TRBV19,TRBJ2-3,-,CASSITARDTQYF,TGTGCCAGTAGTATAACTGCACGAGATACGCAGTATTTT
-,TRBV11-3,TRBJ2-2,-,CASSSQGFGGELFF,TGTGCCAGCAGCTCACAGGGTTTCGGCGGGGAGCTGTTTTTT
-,TRBV9,TRBJ1-4,-,CASSVDVGTTNEKLFF,TGTGCCAGCAGCGTAGACGTCGGGACAACTAATGAAAAACTGTTTTTT
-,TRBV7-2,TRBJ2-7,-,CASSLWEEAYYEQYF,TGTGCCAGCAGCTTATGGGAGGAGGCTTATTACGAGCAGTACTTC
once,TRBV13,TRBJ2-7,-,CASSSHDRRSYEQYF,TGTGCCAGCAGCTCCCATGACAGGCGATCCTACGAGCAGTACTTC
-,TRBV29-1,TRBJ2-3,TRBD2,CSVSAGGPIDTQYF,TGCAGCGTTTCCGCGGGGGGGCCTATAGATACGCAGTATTTT
-,TRBV4-3,TRBJ2-2,-,CASSQDPGLSGTGELFF,TGCGCCAGCAGCCAAGATCCGGGTCTATCGGGCACCGGGGAGCTGTTTTTT
-,TRBV5-5,TRBJ2-3,-,CASSLVAPWKDTQYF,TGTGCCAGCAGCTTGGTAGCGCCTTGGAAAGATACGCAGTATTTT
-,TRBV4-3,TRBJ2-1,TRBD2,CASSRITGTSGVNEQFF,TGCGCCAGCAGCCGAATCACCGGGACTAGCGGGGTAAATGAGCAGTTCTTC
-,TRBV7-6,TRBJ2-7,-,CASSPGYHEQYF,TGTGCCAGCAGCCCCGGTTACCACGAGCAGTACTTC
-,TRBV5-1,TRBJ1-5,TRBD1,CASSLADRAMGGGNQPQHF,TGCGCCAGCAGCTTGGCAGACAGGGCAATGGGTGGTGGCAATCAGCCCCAGCATTTT
-,TRBV6-1,TRBJ1-2,-,CASSPRGSDGYTF,TGTGCCAGCAGTCCCCGCGGTTCTGATGGCTACACCTTC
-,TRBV19,TRBJ2-7,TRBD2,CASSMRASGSYEQYF,TGTGCCAGTAGTATGAGGGCTAGCGGCTCCTACGAGCAGTACTTC
-,TRBV29-1,TRBJ2-1,TRBD1,CSVESRQQGTNEQFF,TGCAGCGTTGAATCGCGGCAACAGGGGACGAATGAGCAGTTCTTC
-,TRBV29-1,TRBJ1-1,-,CSVGGRDTEAFF,TGCAGCGTTGGGGGGCGAGACACTGAAGCTTTCTTT